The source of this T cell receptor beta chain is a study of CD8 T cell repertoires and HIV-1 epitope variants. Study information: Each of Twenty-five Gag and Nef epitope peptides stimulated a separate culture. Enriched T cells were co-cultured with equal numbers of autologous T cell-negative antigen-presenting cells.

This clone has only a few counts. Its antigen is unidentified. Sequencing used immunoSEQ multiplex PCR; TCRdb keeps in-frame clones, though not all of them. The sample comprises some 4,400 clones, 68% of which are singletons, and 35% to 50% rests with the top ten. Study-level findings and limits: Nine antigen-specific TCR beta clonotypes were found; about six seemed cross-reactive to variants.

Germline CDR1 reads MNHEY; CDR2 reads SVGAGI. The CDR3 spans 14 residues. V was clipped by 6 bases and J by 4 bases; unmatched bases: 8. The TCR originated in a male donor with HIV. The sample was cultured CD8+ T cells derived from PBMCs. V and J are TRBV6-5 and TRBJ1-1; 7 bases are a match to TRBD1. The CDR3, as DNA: TGTGCCAGCAGCCCAGGGGGTTTGGGCACTGAAGCTTTCTTT. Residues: CASSPGGLGTEAFF.